These T cell receptor beta chains were read from a single sample in a study of human T cells and chemical hapten exposure. TCRdb analysed the RACE reads with MiXCR anew, one entry per CDR3 protein. The sample lists 200,000 to 300,000 distinct CDR3 sequences; 7.5% to 10% were seen once. The sequencing used whole blood, collected in connection with sensitization to the hapten diphenylcyclopropenone (DPC). The source of these receptors is a woman in her thirties or forties with alopecia areata. Some clones in this sample may be carry-over from other donors' samples. The CDR3 runs from the conserved cysteine through the conserved F or W. Each record gives: clone size, D gene, CDR3 length, J gene, V gene, CDR3 protein, CDR3 DNA. The D gene is left open where the match is weak. Clone sizes are given selectively: once, few, many, or a class where the clone is expanded.

clone_size: many; d_call: NA; cdr3_length: 15; j_call: TRBJ2-5; v_call: TRBV7-2; cdr3_aa: CASSLALGAQETQYF; cdr3_nt: TGTGCCAGCAGCTTAGCGCTGGGGGCCCAAGAGACCCAGTACTTC
clone_size: NA; d_call: TRBD1; cdr3_length: 14; j_call: TRBJ2-4; v_call: TRBV20-1; cdr3_aa: CSARDWSGGNIQYF; cdr3_nt: TGCAGTGCTAGAGATTGGTCAGGGGGCAACATTCAGTACTTC
clone_size: few; d_call: NA; cdr3_length: 13; j_call: TRBJ2-2; v_call: TRBV2; cdr3_aa: CASNLDGVGELFF; cdr3_nt: TGTGCCAGCAATTTAGACGGGGTCGGGGAGCTGTTTTTT
clone_size: NA; d_call: TRBD2; cdr3_length: 16; j_call: TRBJ2-1; v_call: TRBV5-1; cdr3_aa: CASSSFGGVSYNEQFF; cdr3_nt: TGCGCCAGCAGCTCCTTCGGGGGGGTTTCCTACAATGAGCAGTTCTTC
clone_size: NA; d_call: NA; cdr3_length: 14; j_call: TRBJ2-5; v_call: TRBV7-2; cdr3_aa: CASSLMGVQETQYF; cdr3_nt: TGTGCCAGCAGCTTAATGGGAGTTCAAGAGACCCAGTACTTC
clone_size: NA; d_call: TRBD2; cdr3_length: 13; j_call: TRBJ2-7; v_call: TRBV7-2; cdr3_aa: CASSFSGGYEQYF; cdr3_nt: TGTGCCAGCAGCTTTAGCGGGGGTTACGAGCAGTACTTC
clone_size: few; d_call: TRBD2; cdr3_length: 17; j_call: TRBJ2-3; v_call: TRBV20-1; cdr3_aa: CSASTSGWAPSTDTQYF; cdr3_nt: TGCAGTGCTTCGACTAGCGGGTGGGCGCCGAGCACAGATACGCAGTATTTT
clone_size: few; d_call: NA; cdr3_length: 14; j_call: TRBJ2-1; v_call: TRBV15; cdr3_aa: CVTSRGLLAEEQFF; cdr3_nt: TGTGTCACCAGCAGAGGGCTGCTGGCGGAGGAGCAGTTCTTC
clone_size: many; d_call: TRBD1; cdr3_length: 16; j_call: TRBJ1-4; v_call: TRBV7-2; cdr3_aa: CASSKKTGAGNEKLFF; cdr3_nt: TGTGCCAGCAGCAAAAAGACAGGGGCTGGTAATGAAAAACTGTTTTTT
clone_size: few; d_call: TRBD1; cdr3_length: 14; j_call: TRBJ1-1; v_call: TRBV29-1; cdr3_aa: CSAGQGGMYTEAFF; cdr3_nt: TGCAGCGCGGGACAGGGAGGGATGTACACTGAAGCTTTCTTT
clone_size: few; d_call: NA; cdr3_length: 14; j_call: TRBJ2-7; v_call: TRBV6-2/TRBV6-3; cdr3_aa: CASSSGSGLYEQYF; cdr3_nt: TGTGCCAGCAGTTCCGGCTCGGGACTCTACGAGCAGTACTTC
clone_size: few; d_call: NA; cdr3_length: 14; j_call: TRBJ1-2; v_call: TRBV12-3/TRBV12-4; cdr3_aa: CASSPGGVGYGYTF; cdr3_nt: TGTGCCAGCAGCCCCGGGGGCGTAGGCTATGGCTACACCTTC
clone_size: NA; d_call: TRBD1; cdr3_length: 20; j_call: TRBJ2-6; v_call: TRBV7-2; cdr3_aa: CASSDRGRPMIGSGANVLTF; cdr3_nt: TGTGCCAGCAGCGACAGGGGCCGCCCCATGATCGGCTCTGGGGCCAACGTCCTGACTTTC
clone_size: many; d_call: NA; cdr3_length: 15; j_call: TRBJ1-2; v_call: TRBV7-2; cdr3_aa: CASSLFSRANYGYTF; cdr3_nt: TGTGCCAGCAGCTTGTTCAGTCGGGCTAACTATGGCTACACCTTC
clone_size: NA; d_call: TRBD1; cdr3_length: 16; j_call: TRBJ2-5; v_call: TRBV5-4; cdr3_aa: CASSLPALGQGETQYF; cdr3_nt: TGTGCCAGCAGCTTGCCCGCGCTAGGACAGGGCGAGACCCAGTACTTC
clone_size: NA; d_call: TRBD1; cdr3_length: 15; j_call: TRBJ2-7; v_call: TRBV6-6; cdr3_aa: CASSGGQGANYEQYF; cdr3_nt: TGTGCCAGCAGTGGCGGACAGGGGGCTAATTACGAGCAGTACTTC
clone_size: NA; d_call: NA; cdr3_length: 12; j_call: TRBJ1-3; v_call: TRBV10-3; cdr3_aa: CAIGSSGNTIYF; cdr3_nt: TGTGCCATCGGCTCCTCTGGAAACACCATATATTTT
clone_size: NA; d_call: TRBD1; cdr3_length: 12; j_call: TRBJ1-2; v_call: TRBV28; cdr3_aa: CATLGQGDGYTF; cdr3_nt: TGTGCCACCTTGGGACAGGGGGATGGCTACACCTTC
clone_size: NA; d_call: NA; cdr3_length: 13; j_call: TRBJ2-7; v_call: TRBV5-1; cdr3_aa: CASSSNGGNEQYF; cdr3_nt: TGCGCCAGCAGCTCAAATGGGGGGAACGAGCAGTACTTC
clone_size: NA; d_call: TRBD1; cdr3_length: 17; j_call: TRBJ2-1; v_call: TRBV5-1; cdr3_aa: CVSSSMPGQAPYNEQFF; cdr3_nt: TGCGTCAGCAGCTCGATGCCAGGACAGGCTCCCTACAATGAGCAGTTCTTC
clone_size: many; d_call: TRBD1; cdr3_length: 16; j_call: TRBJ1-6; v_call: TRBV7-2; cdr3_aa: CASSLLQGETNSPLHF; cdr3_nt: TGTGCCAGCAGCTTACTGCAGGGGGAGACGAATTCACCCCTCCACTTT
clone_size: many; d_call: NA; cdr3_length: 15; j_call: TRBJ2-5; v_call: TRBV28; cdr3_aa: CASSWEGHLQETQYF; cdr3_nt: TGTGCCAGCAGTTGGGAGGGACACCTGCAAGAGACCCAGTACTTC
clone_size: few; d_call: TRBD2; cdr3_length: 16; j_call: TRBJ2-1; v_call: TRBV7-8; cdr3_aa: CASSAPPSGGYNEQFF; cdr3_nt: TGTGCCAGCAGCGCCCCCCCTAGCGGAGGATACAATGAGCAGTTCTTC
clone_size: few; d_call: NA; cdr3_length: 13; j_call: TRBJ2-2; v_call: TRBV7-2; cdr3_aa: CASSLMNTGELFF; cdr3_nt: TGTGCCAGCAGCCTAATGAACACCGGGGAGCTGTTTTTT
clone_size: few; d_call: TRBD1; cdr3_length: 16; j_call: TRBJ2-4; v_call: TRBV28; cdr3_aa: CASSPPGQGFGPIQYF; cdr3_nt: TGTGCCAGCTCCCCCCCGGGACAGGGTTTCGGGCCCATTCAGTACTTC
clone_size: NA; d_call: TRBD1; cdr3_length: 15; j_call: TRBJ2-7; v_call: TRBV5-1; cdr3_aa: CASSSTGDSSYEQYF; cdr3_nt: TGCGCCAGCAGCTCCACAGGGGACAGCTCCTACGAGCAGTACTTC
clone_size: NA; d_call: NA; cdr3_length: 14; j_call: TRBJ2-3; v_call: TRBV12-3/TRBV12-4; cdr3_aa: CASTNLDSTDTQYF; cdr3_nt: TGTGCCAGCACCAACCTCGATAGCACAGATACGCAGTATTTT
clone_size: many; d_call: TRBD2; cdr3_length: 16; j_call: TRBJ2-3; v_call: TRBV12-3/TRBV12-4; cdr3_aa: CASRPSSGRAGDTQYF; cdr3_nt: TGTGCCAGCAGACCTTCGAGCGGGAGGGCAGGAGATACGCAGTATTTT
clone_size: NA; d_call: NA; cdr3_length: 15; j_call: TRBJ2-1; v_call: TRBV5-1; cdr3_aa: CASSLHQSSYNEQFF; cdr3_nt: TGCGCCAGCAGCTTGCATCAGAGCTCCTACAATGAGCAGTTCTTC
clone_size: many; d_call: TRBD1; cdr3_length: 14; j_call: TRBJ1-5; v_call: TRBV6-5; cdr3_aa: CASSYSTGSQPQHF; cdr3_nt: TGTGCCAGCAGTTACTCGACAGGGAGTCAGCCCCAGCATTTT
clone_size: many; d_call: NA; cdr3_length: 13; j_call: TRBJ2-5; v_call: TRBV7-2; cdr3_aa: CASSQDYQETQYF; cdr3_nt: TGTGCCAGCAGCCAAGACTACCAAGAGACCCAGTACTTC
clone_size: NA; d_call: NA; cdr3_length: 19; j_call: TRBJ1-6; v_call: TRBV7-9; cdr3_aa: CASSSGPDRLSSYNSPLHF; cdr3_nt: TGTGCCAGCAGCTCAGGCCCGGACCGGCTAAGCTCCTATAATTCACCCCTCCACTTT
clone_size: NA; d_call: NA; cdr3_length: 14; j_call: TRBJ1-2; v_call: TRBV5-1; cdr3_aa: CASKSRGPSYGYTF; cdr3_nt: TGCGCCAGCAAATCCAGGGGACCCTCCTATGGCTACACCTTC
clone_size: NA; d_call: NA; cdr3_length: 17; j_call: TRBJ1-2; v_call: TRBV4-3; cdr3_aa: CASSQEVSRLANYGYTF; cdr3_nt: TGCGCCAGCAGCCAAGAAGTGAGCAGACTAGCTAACTATGGCTACACCTTC
clone_size: few; d_call: NA; cdr3_length: 16; j_call: TRBJ2-5; v_call: TRBV6-2/TRBV6-3; cdr3_aa: CASSPPRLTRQETQYF; cdr3_nt: TGTGCCAGCAGCCCACCCCGACTGACAAGACAAGAGACCCAGTACTTC
clone_size: few; d_call: NA; cdr3_length: 14; j_call: TRBJ1-2; v_call: TRBV27; cdr3_aa: CASSPYRANYGYTF; cdr3_nt: TGTGCCAGCAGCCCCTACAGAGCTAACTATGGCTACACCTTC
clone_size: NA; d_call: TRBD2; cdr3_length: 16; j_call: TRBJ2-3; v_call: TRBV9; cdr3_aa: CASSVGAGGNTDTQYF; cdr3_nt: TGTGCCAGCAGCGTAGGAGCGGGGGGAAACACAGATACGCAGTATTTT
clone_size: few; d_call: NA; cdr3_length: 12; j_call: TRBJ2-3; v_call: TRBV7-2; cdr3_aa: CASSLVSDTQYF; cdr3_nt: TGTGCCAGCAGCTTAGTATCAGATACGCAGTATTTT
clone_size: NA; d_call: NA; cdr3_length: 12; j_call: TRBJ1-1; v_call: TRBV12-3/TRBV12-4; cdr3_aa: CASSTGHTEAFF; cdr3_nt: TGTGCCAGCAGTACAGGGCACACTGAAGCTTTCTTT
clone_size: NA; d_call: NA; cdr3_length: 15; j_call: TRBJ2-7; v_call: TRBV14; cdr3_aa: CASSQDLARHYEQYF; cdr3_nt: TGTGCCAGCAGCCAAGATCTGGCCAGGCACTACGAGCAGTACTTC
clone_size: NA; d_call: NA; cdr3_length: 9; j_call: TRBJ1-1; v_call: TRBV29-1; cdr3_aa: CSVEETGAF; cdr3_nt: TGCAGCGTTGAGGAAACAGGAGCCTTT
clone_size: many; d_call: TRBD2; cdr3_length: 17; j_call: TRBJ2-2; v_call: TRBV28; cdr3_aa: CASSSPGLAPKAGELFF; cdr3_nt: TGTGCCAGCAGTTCTCCGGGACTAGCACCGAAGGCGGGGGAGCTGTTTTTT
clone_size: few; d_call: NA; cdr3_length: 15; j_call: TRBJ2-6; v_call: TRBV6-5; cdr3_aa: CASSYLGAGANVLTF; cdr3_nt: TGTGCCAGCAGTTACTTGGGGGCCGGGGCCAACGTCCTGACTTTC
clone_size: few; d_call: NA; cdr3_length: 11; j_call: TRBJ2-1; v_call: TRBV12-3/TRBV12-4; cdr3_aa: CASSLGQGKFF; cdr3_nt: TGTGCCAGCAGTTTAGGGCAGGGGAAGTTCTTC
clone_size: NA; d_call: TRBD1; cdr3_length: 14; j_call: TRBJ1-6; v_call: TRBV28; cdr3_aa: CASRGTGLASPLHF; cdr3_nt: TGTGCCAGCAGAGGGACAGGGCTGGCCTCACCCCTCCACTTT
clone_size: many; d_call: NA; cdr3_length: 11; j_call: TRBJ2-2; v_call: TRBV29-1; cdr3_aa: CSVPRAGELFF; cdr3_nt: TGCAGCGTACCCAGGGCCGGGGAGCTGTTTTTT
clone_size: NA; d_call: NA; cdr3_length: 15; j_call: TRBJ1-2; v_call: TRBV28; cdr3_aa: CASNWGATIGYGYTF; cdr3_nt: TGTGCCAGCAACTGGGGGGCCACCATTGGGTATGGCTACACCTTC
clone_size: NA; d_call: TRBD2; cdr3_length: 19; j_call: TRBJ2-6; v_call: TRBV4-3; cdr3_aa: CASSRQALAQLAGANVLTF; cdr3_nt: TGCGCCAGCAGCCGACAAGCACTAGCGCAGTTGGCTGGGGCCAACGTCCTGACTTTC
clone_size: NA; d_call: TRBD1; cdr3_length: 17; j_call: TRBJ2-6; v_call: TRBV28; cdr3_aa: CASRPGQGARGANVLTF; cdr3_nt: TGTGCCAGCAGGCCGGGACAGGGGGCGCGAGGGGCCAACGTCCTGACTTTC
clone_size: NA; d_call: NA; cdr3_length: 14; j_call: TRBJ1-2; v_call: TRBV28; cdr3_aa: CASSLKGSNYGYTF; cdr3_nt: TGTGCCAGCAGTTTGAAGGGTTCTAACTATGGCTACACCTTC